A selection of T cell receptor beta chains follows, all from one sample in a study of vaccination effects on CD4 cells after COVID-19. Antigens of these TCRs are unknown. This table comes from immunoSEQ multiplex PCR, and its TCRdb copy is limited to in-frame clones, with some not included. Of some 35,000 clones listed, approximately 82% were seen once; the top ten hold just under 2%. The sequences come from CD4+ T cells from PBMCs cultured with HCoV-NL63 spike peptides, collected after COVID-19 vaccination. The receptors derive from a human donor who received a COVID-19 vaccine. Some clones in this sample may be carry-over from other donors' samples. Both conserved end residues are part of each CDR3. A D gene is named only where the DNA matches it firmly. The size of a clone is reported for some rows only, either as once, few or many, or as a class for expanded clones.

j_gene,v_gene,d_gene,abundance,CDR3aa,CDR3nt
TRBJ2-5,TRBV9,TRBD1,-,CASSVAPTGTQETQYF,TGTGCCAGCAGCGTAGCTCCGACAGGGACCCAAGAGACCCAGTACTTC
TRBJ2-1,TRBV5-1,TRBD2,-,CASSSLAGGHNEQFF,TGCGCCAGCAGCTCCCTAGCGGGGGGTCACAATGAGCAGTTCTTC
TRBJ2-2,TRBV27,-,-,CASSLNTGELFF,TGTGCCAGCAGTTTGAACACCGGGGAGCTGTTTTTT
TRBJ2-5,TRBV28,-,few,CASSIPPSFRSKYF,TGTGCCAGCAGTATCCCACCTTCCTTTAGAAGCAAGTACTTC
TRBJ1-5,TRBV24-1,-,few,CATSGSGISNQPQHF,TGTGCCACCAGTGGATCCGGGATAAGCAATCAGCCCCAGCATTTT
TRBJ2-5,TRBV30,TRBD1,-,CAWNRDRQETQYF,TGTGCCTGGAACCGGGACAGGCAAGAGACCCAGTACTTC
TRBJ2-2,TRBV27,-,-,CASSFHTGELFF,TGTGCCAGCAGTTTCCACACCGGGGAGCTGTTTTTT
TRBJ2-3,TRBV24-1,TRBD2,-,CATSDPVAGGPYTQYF,TGTGCCACCAGTGACCCCGTGGCGGGGGGGCCCTATACGCAGTATTTT
TRBJ2-6,TRBV13,TRBD1,once,CASSANRGQGFFGANVLTF,TGTGCCAGCAGCGCAAATCGGGGACAGGGCTTCTTTGGGGCCAACGTCCTGACTTTC
TRBJ2-5,TRBV5-4,-,-,CASSGSRGRETQYF,TGTGCCAGCAGCGGTTCGAGGGGTCGGGAGACCCAGTACTTC
TRBJ2-5,TRBV29-1,TRBD2,-,CSVVNSGGVVYF,TGCAGCGTTGTGAATAGCGGGGGAGTTGTATACTTC
TRBJ2-2,TRBV27,TRBD2,-,CASSATVAGEAGELFF,TGTGCCAGCAGTGCGACCGTAGCGGGGGAGGCCGGGGAGCTGTTTTTT
TRBJ2-4,TRBV5-4,-,-,CASSWDRTAKNIQYF,TGTGCCAGCAGCTGGGACCGTACGGCCAAAAACATTCAGTACTTC
TRBJ1-3,TRBV19,-,-,CASKRGGSGNTIYF,TGTGCCAGTAAGAGGGGGGGATCCGGAAACACCATATATTTT
TRBJ1-5,TRBV3-1/TRBV3-2,-,-,CASSRLQPQHF,TGTGCCAGCAGCCGGCTTCAGCCCCAGCATTTT
TRBJ2-2,TRBV19,-,-,CASIRAEGIGELFF,TGTGCCAGCATCCGGGCCGAGGGTATCGGGGAGCTGTTTTTT
TRBJ2-6,TRBV19,-,-,CASSIDDYGGLLTGANVLTF,TGTGCCAGTAGTATAGATGACTACGGGGGGCTTCTTACTGGGGCCAACGTCCTGACTTTC
TRBJ1-3,TRBV19,-,-,CASSIDSTSGNTIYF,TGTGCCAGTAGTATAGACAGCACCTCTGGAAACACCATATATTTT
TRBJ2-3,TRBV15,-,once,CATREGGSADTQYF,TGTGCCACCAGAGAGGGGGGTAGCGCAGATACGCAGTATTTT
TRBJ2-4,TRBV5-1,-,-,CASSPNKNIQYF,TGCGCCAGCAGCCCTAACAAAAACATTCAGTACTTC
TRBJ2-5,TRBV7-3,-,-,CASSLSLSSETQYF,TGTGCCAGCAGCTTAAGTCTTTCCTCGGAGACCCAGTACTTC
TRBJ1-4,TRBV19,-,-,CASNRWNEKLFF,TGTGCCAGTAATCGGTGGAATGAAAAACTGTTTTTT
TRBJ1-1,TRBV5-1,-,-,CASSLGQEAFF,TGCGCCAGCAGCTTGGGACAGGAAGCTTTCTTT
TRBJ2-5,TRBV5-1,-,-,CASSETGIGYQETQYF,TGCGCCAGCAGCGAAACAGGGATTGGGTACCAAGAGACCCAGTACTTC
TRBJ1-4,TRBV5-5,TRBD1,-,CASSLGQGTTNEKLFF,TGTGCCAGCAGCTTGGGACAGGGTACAACTAATGAAAAACTGTTTTTT
TRBJ2-1,TRBV3-1/TRBV3-2,TRBD1,-,CASSSGGQGGINEQFF,TGTGCCAGCAGCAGTGGGGGACAGGGGGGGATCAATGAGCAGTTCTTC
TRBJ2-2,TRBV7-3,-,-,CASSLYQVGVGELFF,TGTGCCAGCAGCTTATACCAGGTTGGGGTCGGGGAGCTGTTTTTT
TRBJ2-1,TRBV18,-,-,CASSPPKGLVYNEQFF,TGTGCCAGCTCACCACCGAAGGGCCTCGTCTACAATGAGCAGTTCTTC
TRBJ2-3,TRBV24-1,TRBD1,-,CATSDVTGADTQYF,TGTGCCACCAGTGATGTCACAGGGGCTGATACGCAGTATTTT
TRBJ1-2,TRBV6-4,-,-,CASSERGDYGYTF,TGTGCCAGCAGTGAAAGGGGAGACTATGGCTACACCTTC
TRBJ1-1,TRBV18,TRBD1,-,CASSLDRDSEAFF,TGTGCCAGCTCACTTGACCGGGACAGTGAAGCTTTCTTT